This TCR beta chain appears in the sequencing data of a study of OX40 agonist ivuxolimab in advanced cancers. Method: immunoSEQ multiplex PCR; TCRdb's copy keeps in-frame clones and lacks some. The top ten clones hold 0.3% to 0.4% of a sample with about 99,000 clones, 75% to 95% of them seen once. Germline loops: CDR1 SGHTA, CDR2 FQGTGA. The CDR3 consists of 14 residues. Trimming left V 6 bases short and J 5 bases short, with 16 bases between. The clonotype originates from an adult with an advanced solid tumor such as melanoma, head and neck, liver or kidney cancer. The input for sequencing was CD4+ or CD8+ T cells sorted from blood, taken in a trial of the OX40 agonist ivuxolimab. V is TRBV7-3 and J is TRBJ2-5, with TRBD2 as a possible D gene (5 bases). DNA for the CDR3: TGTGCCAGCAGATCACCGGGGAGAGATGAGACCCAGTACTTC. It is translated as CASRSPGRDETQYF.